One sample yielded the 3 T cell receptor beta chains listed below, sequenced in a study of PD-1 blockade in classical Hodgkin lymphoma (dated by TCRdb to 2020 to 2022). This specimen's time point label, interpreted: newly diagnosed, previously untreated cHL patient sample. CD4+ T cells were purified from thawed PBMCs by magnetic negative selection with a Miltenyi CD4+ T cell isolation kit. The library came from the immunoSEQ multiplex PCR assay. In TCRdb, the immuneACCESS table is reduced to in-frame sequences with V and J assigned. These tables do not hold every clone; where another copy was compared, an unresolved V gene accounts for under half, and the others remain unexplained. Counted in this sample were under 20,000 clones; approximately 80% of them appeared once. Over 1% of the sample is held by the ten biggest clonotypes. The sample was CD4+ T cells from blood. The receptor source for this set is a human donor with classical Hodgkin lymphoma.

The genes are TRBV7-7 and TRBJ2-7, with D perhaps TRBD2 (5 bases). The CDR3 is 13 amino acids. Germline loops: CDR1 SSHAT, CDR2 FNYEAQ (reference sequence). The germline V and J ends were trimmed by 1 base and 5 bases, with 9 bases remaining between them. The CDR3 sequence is CASSLGTPHEQYF. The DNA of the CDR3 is TGTGCCAGCAGCTTAGGGACTCCACACGAGCAGTACTTC.

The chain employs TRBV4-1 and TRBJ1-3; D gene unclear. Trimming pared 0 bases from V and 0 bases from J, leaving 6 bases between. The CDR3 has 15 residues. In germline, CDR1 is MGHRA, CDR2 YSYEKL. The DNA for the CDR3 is TGCGCCAGCAGCCAAGATAATAACTCTGGAAACACCATATATTTT. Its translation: CASSQDNNSGNTIYF.

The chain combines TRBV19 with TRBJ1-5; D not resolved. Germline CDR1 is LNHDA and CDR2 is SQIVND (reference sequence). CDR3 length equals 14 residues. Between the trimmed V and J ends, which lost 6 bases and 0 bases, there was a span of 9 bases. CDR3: CASRKDYSNQPQHF. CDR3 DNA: TGTGCCAGTAGAAAAGACTATAGCAATCAGCCCCAGCATTTT.